This TCR beta chain was recovered during a study of blood T cell repertoires in COVID-19. About the study: Some COVID-19 samples were acute and others convalescent; all came from the United States, Italy and Spain. Sources were T cells, B-cell-depleted T cells, or PBMCs; the material itself was cDNA or gDNA.

With regard to this clone: Different DNA sequences within this sample yield the same CDR3.

V was shortened by 0 bases and J by 3 bases, with 8 bases between the two germline ends. CDR1 SGHTA and CDR2 FQGNSA come from the germline V gene. CDR3 length: 14 amino acids. Authors' processing steps: Amplification with reference gene primers provided the estimates of nucleated cell counts. Clones were read by immunoSEQ multiplex PCR, and TCRdb kept only the in-frame ones, dropping some. That table furnishes V, J and clone size, whereas the DNA furnished D and trimming. The profile covers roughly 190,000 clones, with around 83% appearing a single time and roughly 6.1% taken by the ten largest. The material sequenced was peripheral blood. This receptor was obtained from a woman in her thirties or forties with acute or convalescent COVID-19. The rearrangement links TRBV7-2 to TRBJ1-2; TRBD1 is a possible D gene (6 bases). The CDR3, as DNA: TGTGCCAGCAGCTTAGCGAAGGGGGACTATGGCTACACCTTC. Protein sequence: CASSLAKGDYGYTF. Looking up the rest from reference TRBV7-2 and TRBJ1-2 gives the full variable domain: GAGVSQSPSNKVTEKGKDVELRCDPISGHTALYWYRQSLGQGLEFLIYFQGNSAPDKSGLPSDRFSAERTGGSVSTLTIQRTQQEDSAVYLCASSLAKGDYGYTFGSGTRLTVV.